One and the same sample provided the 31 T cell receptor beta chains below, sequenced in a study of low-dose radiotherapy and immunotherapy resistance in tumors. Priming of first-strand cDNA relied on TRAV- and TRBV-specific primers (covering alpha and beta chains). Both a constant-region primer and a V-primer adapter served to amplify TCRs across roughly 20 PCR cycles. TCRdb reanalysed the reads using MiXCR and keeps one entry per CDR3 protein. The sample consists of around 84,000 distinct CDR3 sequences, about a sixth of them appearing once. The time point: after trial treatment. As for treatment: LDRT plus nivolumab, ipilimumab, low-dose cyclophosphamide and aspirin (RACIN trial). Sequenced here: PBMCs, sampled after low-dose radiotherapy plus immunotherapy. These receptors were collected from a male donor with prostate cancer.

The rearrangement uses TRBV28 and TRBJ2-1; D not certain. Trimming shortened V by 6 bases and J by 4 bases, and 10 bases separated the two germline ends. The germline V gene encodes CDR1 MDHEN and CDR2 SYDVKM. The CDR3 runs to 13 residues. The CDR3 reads CASRDSSYNEQFF. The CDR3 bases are TGTGCCAGCAGAGACTCCAGTTACAATGAGCAGTTCTTC.

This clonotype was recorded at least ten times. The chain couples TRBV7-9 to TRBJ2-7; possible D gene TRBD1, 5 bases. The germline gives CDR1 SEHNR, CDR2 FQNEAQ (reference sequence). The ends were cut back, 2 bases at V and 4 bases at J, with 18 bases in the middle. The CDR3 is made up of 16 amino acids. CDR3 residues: CASSLIGWGNPYEQYF. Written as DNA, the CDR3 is TGTGCCAGCAGCTTAATCGGATGGGGCAATCCGTACGAGCAGTACTTC.

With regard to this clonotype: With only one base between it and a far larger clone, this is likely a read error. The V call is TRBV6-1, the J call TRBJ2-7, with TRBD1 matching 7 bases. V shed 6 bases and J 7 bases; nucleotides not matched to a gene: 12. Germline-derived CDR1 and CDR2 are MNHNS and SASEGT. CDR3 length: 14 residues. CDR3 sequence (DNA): TGTGCCAGCAGCCGGGACAGCTCGGTCAATGAGCAGTACTTC. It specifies CASSRDSSVNEQYF.

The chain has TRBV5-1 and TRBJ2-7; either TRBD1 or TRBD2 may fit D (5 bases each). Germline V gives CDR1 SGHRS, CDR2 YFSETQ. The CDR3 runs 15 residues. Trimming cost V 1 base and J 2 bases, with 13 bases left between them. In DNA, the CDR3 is TGCGCCAGCAGCTTGAGTTACGGGACCACCTACGAGCAGTACTTC. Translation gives CASSLSYGTTYEQYF.

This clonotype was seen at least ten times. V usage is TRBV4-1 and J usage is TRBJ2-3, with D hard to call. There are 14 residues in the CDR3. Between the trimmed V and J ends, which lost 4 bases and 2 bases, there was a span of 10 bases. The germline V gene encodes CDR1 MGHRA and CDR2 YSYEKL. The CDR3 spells CASSLEVSTDTQYF. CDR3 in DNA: TGCGCCAGCAGCCTAGAAGTCTCCACAGATACGCAGTATTTT.

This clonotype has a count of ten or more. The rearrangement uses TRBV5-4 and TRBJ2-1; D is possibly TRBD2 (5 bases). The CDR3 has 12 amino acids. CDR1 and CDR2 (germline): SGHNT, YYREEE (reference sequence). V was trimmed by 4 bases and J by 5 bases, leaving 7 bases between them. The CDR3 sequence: CASSGLNNEQFF. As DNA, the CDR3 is TGTGCCAGCAGCGGACTTAACAATGAGCAGTTCTTC.

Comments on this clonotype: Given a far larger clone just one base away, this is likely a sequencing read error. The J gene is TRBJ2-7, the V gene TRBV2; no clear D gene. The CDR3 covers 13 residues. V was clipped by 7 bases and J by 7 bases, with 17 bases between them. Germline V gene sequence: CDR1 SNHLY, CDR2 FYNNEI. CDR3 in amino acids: CASNEELYNEQYF. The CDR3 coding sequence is TGTGCCAGCAACGAAGAACTCTACAATGAGCAGTACTTC.

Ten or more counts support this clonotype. This CDR3 reads CASSPLAGNYEQYF. CDR3 nucleotides: TGTGCCAGCAGCCCCCTAGCGGGGAACTACGAGCAGTACTTC. The chain has TRBV7-2 and TRBJ2-7; 9 nucleotides line up with TRBD2. There are 14 residues in the CDR3. The germline CDR1 and CDR2 sequences are SGHTA and FQGNSA. With V trimmed by 5 bases and J by 3 bases, 5 bases remained unmatched.

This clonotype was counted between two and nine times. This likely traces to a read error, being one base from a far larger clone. CDR3 region: CASKKDRGPSYEQFF. The CDR3 nucleotides are TGTGCCAGCAAGAAGGACAGGGGGCCCTCCTACGAGCAGTTCTTC. V usage is TRBV6-1 and J usage is TRBJ2-1; 11 nucleotides align to TRBD1. The CDR3 totals 15 residues. Germline trimming cut 7 bases from V and 10 bases from J; bases unmatched to any gene: 12. The germline V gene has CDR1 MNHNS and CDR2 SASEGT.

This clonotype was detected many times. CDR3 DNA: TGTGCCAGCAGCCGAAGAGGGAATGAGCAGTTCTTC. This translates into CASSRRGNEQFF. The chain employs TRBV7-2 and TRBJ2-1; D may be TRBD2 (5 bases). V lost 5 bases, J lost 7 bases, and 9 bases lay in between. CDR3 size: 12 residues. Germline CDR1 SGHTA, CDR2 FQGNSA. Supplemented by reference TRBV7-2 and TRBJ2-1, the full variable domain reads GAGVSQSPSNKVTEKGKDVELRCDPISGHTALYWYRQSLGQGLEFLIYFQGNSAPDKSGLPSDRFSAERTGGSVSTLTIQRTQQEDSAVYLCASSRRGNEQFFGPGTRLTVL.

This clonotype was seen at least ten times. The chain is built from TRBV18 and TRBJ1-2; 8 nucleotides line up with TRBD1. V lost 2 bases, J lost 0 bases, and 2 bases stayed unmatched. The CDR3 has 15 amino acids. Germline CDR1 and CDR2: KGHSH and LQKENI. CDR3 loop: CASSPGTGANYGYTF. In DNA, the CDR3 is TGTGCCAGCTCACCAGGGACAGGAGCTAACTATGGCTACACCTTC.

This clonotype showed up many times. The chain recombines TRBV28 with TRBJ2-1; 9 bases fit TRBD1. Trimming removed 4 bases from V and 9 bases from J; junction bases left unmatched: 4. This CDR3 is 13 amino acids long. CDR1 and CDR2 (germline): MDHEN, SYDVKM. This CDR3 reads CASSYTGGSEQFF. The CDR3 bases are TGTGCCAGCAGTTACACAGGGGGCTCTGAGCAGTTCTTC.

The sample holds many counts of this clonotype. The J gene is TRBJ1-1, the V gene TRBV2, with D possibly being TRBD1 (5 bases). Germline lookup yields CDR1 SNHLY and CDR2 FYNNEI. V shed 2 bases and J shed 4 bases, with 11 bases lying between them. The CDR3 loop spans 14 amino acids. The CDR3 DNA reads TGTGCCAGCAGTGAACTCAGGGTGGGCACTGAAGCTTTCTTT. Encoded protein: CASSELRVGTEAFF.

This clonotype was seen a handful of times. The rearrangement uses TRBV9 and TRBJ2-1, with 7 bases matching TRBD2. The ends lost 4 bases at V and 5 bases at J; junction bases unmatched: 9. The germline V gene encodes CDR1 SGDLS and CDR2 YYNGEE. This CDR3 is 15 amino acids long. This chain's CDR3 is CASSSRGRGDNEQFF. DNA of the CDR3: TGTGCCAGCAGCTCCCGCGGGAGAGGAGACAATGAGCAGTTCTTC.

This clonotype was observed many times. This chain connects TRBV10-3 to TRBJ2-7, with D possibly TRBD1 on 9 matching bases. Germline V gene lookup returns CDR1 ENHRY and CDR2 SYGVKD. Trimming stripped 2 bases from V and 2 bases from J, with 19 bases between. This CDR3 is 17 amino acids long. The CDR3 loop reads CAISEPRGGTGTYEQYF. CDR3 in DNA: TGTGCCATCAGTGAGCCCCGGGGGGGGACAGGGACCTACGAGCAGTACTTC.

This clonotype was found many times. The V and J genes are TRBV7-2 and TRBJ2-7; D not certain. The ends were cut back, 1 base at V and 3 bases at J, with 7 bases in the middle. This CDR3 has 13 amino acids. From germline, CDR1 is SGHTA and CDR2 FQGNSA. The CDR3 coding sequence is TGTGCCAGCAGCTTAGTACAGAACTACGAGCAGTACTTC. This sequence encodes CASSLVQNYEQYF.

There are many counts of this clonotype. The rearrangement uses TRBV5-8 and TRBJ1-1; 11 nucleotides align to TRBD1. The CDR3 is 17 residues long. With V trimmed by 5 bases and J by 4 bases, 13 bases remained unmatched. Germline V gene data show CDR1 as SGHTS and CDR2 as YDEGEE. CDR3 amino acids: CASRPAGDRGSATEAFF. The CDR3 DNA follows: TGTGCCAGCAGACCGGCAGGGGACAGGGGGTCGGCCACTGAAGCTTTCTTT.

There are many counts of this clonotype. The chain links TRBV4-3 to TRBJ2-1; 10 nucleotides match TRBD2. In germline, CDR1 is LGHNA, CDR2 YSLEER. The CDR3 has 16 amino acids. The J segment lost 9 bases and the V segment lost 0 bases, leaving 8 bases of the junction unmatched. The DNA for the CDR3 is TGCGCCAGCAGCCAAGAATACAGCGGGAGGGCGAGTGAGCAGTTCTTC. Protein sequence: CASSQEYSGRASEQFF.

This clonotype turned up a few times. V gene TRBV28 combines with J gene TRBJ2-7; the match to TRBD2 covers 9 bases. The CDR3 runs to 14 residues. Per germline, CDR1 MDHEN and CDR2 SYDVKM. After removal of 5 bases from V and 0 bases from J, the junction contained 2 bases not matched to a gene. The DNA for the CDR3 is TGTGCCAGCAGTGCGGGAGGGATCTCCTACGAGCAGTACTTC. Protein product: CASSAGGISYEQYF. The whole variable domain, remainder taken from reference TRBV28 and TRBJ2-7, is DVKVTQSSRYLVKRTGEKVFLECVQDMDHENMFWYRQDPGLGLRLIYFSYDVKMKEKGDIPEGYSVSREKKERFSLILESASTNQTSMYLCASSAGGISYEQYFGPGTRLTVT.

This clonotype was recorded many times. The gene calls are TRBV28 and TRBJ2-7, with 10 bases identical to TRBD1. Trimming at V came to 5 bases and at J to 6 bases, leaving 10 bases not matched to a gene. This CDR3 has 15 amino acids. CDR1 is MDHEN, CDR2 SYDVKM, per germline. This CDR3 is CASSETGTGEIEQYF. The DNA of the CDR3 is TGTGCCAGCAGTGAAACCGGGACAGGGGAAATCGAGCAGTACTTC.

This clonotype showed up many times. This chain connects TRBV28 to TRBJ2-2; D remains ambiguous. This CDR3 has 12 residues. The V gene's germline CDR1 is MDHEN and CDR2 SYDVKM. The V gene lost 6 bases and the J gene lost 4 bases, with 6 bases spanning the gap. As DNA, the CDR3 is TGTGCCAGCAGCTTGAGCACCGGGGAGCTGTTTTTT. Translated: CASSLSTGELFF.

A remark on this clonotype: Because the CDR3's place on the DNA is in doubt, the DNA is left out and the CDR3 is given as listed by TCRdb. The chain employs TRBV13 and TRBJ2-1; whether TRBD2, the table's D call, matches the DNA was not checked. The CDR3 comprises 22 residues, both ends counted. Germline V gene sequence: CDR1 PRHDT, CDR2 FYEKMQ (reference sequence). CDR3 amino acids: CASSFYICSARVAGGPRNEQFF.

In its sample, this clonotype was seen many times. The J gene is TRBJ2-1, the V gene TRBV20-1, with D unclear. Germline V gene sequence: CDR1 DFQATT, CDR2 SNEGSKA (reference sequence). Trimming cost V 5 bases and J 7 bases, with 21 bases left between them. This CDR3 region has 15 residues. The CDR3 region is CSAPRSAGSRNEQFF. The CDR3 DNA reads TGCAGTGCTCCCCGGTCAGCTGGAAGCCGAAATGAGCAGTTCTTC.

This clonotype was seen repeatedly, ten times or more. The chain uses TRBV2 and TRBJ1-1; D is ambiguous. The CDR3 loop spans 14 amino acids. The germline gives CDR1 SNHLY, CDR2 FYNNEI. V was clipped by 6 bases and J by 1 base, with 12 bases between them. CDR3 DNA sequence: TGTGCCAGCAGGGTTGAAATCTCGAACACTGAAGCTTTCTTT. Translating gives CASRVEISNTEAFF.

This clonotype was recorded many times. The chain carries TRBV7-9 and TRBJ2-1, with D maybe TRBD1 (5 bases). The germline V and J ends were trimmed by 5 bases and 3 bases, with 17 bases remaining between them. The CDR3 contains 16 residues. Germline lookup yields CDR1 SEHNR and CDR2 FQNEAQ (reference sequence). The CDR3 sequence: CASSPRQGPDYNEQFF. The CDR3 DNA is TGTGCCAGCAGCCCAAGGCAGGGCCCAGACTACAATGAGCAGTTCTTC.

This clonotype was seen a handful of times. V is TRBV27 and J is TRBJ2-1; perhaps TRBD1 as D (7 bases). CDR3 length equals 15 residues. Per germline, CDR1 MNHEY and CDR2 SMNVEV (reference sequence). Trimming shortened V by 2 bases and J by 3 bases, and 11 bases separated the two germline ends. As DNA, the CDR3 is TGTGCCAGCAGTTTAAGACAGGGAGGCTACAATGAGCAGTTCTTC. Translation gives CASSLRQGGYNEQFF.

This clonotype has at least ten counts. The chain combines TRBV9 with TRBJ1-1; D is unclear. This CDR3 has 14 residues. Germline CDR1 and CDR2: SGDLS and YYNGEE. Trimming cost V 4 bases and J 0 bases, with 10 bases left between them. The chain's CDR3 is CASSTKPMNTEAFF. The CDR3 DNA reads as TGTGCCAGCAGCACGAAGCCCATGAACACTGAAGCTTTCTTT. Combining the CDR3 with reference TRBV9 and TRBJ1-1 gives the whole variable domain DSGVTQTPKHLITATGQRVTLRCSPRSGDLSVYWYQQSLDQGLQFLIQYYNGEERAKGNILERFSAQQFPDLHSELNLSSLELGDSALYFCASSTKPMNTEAFFGQGTRLTVV.

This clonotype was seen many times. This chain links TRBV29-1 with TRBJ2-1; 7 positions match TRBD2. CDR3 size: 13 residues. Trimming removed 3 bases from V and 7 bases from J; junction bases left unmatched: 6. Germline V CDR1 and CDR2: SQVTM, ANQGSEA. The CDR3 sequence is CSVDYWGGNEQFF. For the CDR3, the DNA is TGCAGCGTTGATTATTGGGGAGGGAATGAGCAGTTCTTC.

CDR3 DNA sequence: TGTGCTAGTGGTTTGGCCCCGGGACTAGCGGGAGGCTGGGAGACCCAGTACTTC. Translated, it gives CASGLAPGLAGGWETQYF. V is TRBV12-5 and J is TRBJ2-5; TRBD2 matches at 15 bases. The CDR3 totals 18 residues. The germline CDR1 and CDR2 sequences are LGHNT and FRNRAP. The ends lost 1 base at V and 5 bases at J; junction bases unmatched: 8.

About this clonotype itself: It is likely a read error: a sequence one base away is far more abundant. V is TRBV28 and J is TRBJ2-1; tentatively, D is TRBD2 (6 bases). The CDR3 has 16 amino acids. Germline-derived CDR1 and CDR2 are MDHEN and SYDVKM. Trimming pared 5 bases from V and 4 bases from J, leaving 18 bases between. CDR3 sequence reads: CASSDGTPQAYNEQFF. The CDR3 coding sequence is TGTGCCAGCAGTGATGGGACTCCCCAGGCATACAATGAGCAGTTCTTC.

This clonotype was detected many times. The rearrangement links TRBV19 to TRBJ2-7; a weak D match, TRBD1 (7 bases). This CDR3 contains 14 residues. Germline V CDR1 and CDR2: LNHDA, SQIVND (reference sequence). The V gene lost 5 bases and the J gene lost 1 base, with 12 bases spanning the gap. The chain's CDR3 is CASSSAGGSYEQYF. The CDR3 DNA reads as TGTGCCAGTAGTTCGGCAGGGGGGTCCTACGAGCAGTACTTC.